Listed here are 13 T cell receptor beta chains from one sample, sequenced in a study of shared clonotypes between healthy human individuals. Measured with immunoSEQ multiplex PCR; TCRdb has only the in-frame clones, and not every one. Of over a million clones in the sample, approximately 80% are singletons; the top ten hold about 0.52%. Input material: memory CD4+ T cells from PBMCs. Subset reported: CD45RA-negative fraction. The receptors derive from a man between 18 and 29 years old in good health. Some clones in this sample may be carry-over from other donors' samples.

The V and J genes are TRBV29-1 and TRBJ2-1; D perhaps matches TRBD2 (5 bases). V shed 0 bases and J shed 8 bases, with 14 bases lying between them. The germline V gene encodes CDR1 SQVTM and CDR2 ANQGSEA. This CDR3 is 14 amino acids long. CDR3 sequence (DNA): TGCAGCGTTGAAGATCGCGGGCTCAATTATGAGCAGTTCTTC. This codes for CSVEDRGLNYEQFF.

This clone has only one observation. The chain recombines TRBV4-1 with TRBJ2-7; weak D call: TRBD1 (6 bases). The germline gives CDR1 MGHRA, CDR2 YSYEKL. Deletions cut 2 bases from V and 5 bases from J, with 16 bases between. This CDR3 region has 15 residues. The CDR3 DNA follows: TGCGCCAGCAGCCAACCCGGTTCCGGGACAAACGAGCAGTACTTC. Residues: CASSQPGSGTNEQYF.

The DNA for the CDR3 is TGTGCCAGCAGCCCGGGACAGGGATGGTACAATGAGCAGTTCTTC. Translated: CASSPGQGWYNEQFF. The rearrangement links TRBV7-8 to TRBJ2-1; TRBD1 matches 9 bases. V was clipped by 5 bases and J by 4 bases; unmatched bases: 6. Germline V gene lookup returns CDR1 SGHVS and CDR2 FQNEAQ. The CDR3 extends over 15 amino acids. Drawing the rest from reference TRBV7-8 and TRBJ2-1, the complete variable domain is GAGVSQSPRYKVAKRGQDVALRCDPISGHVSLFWYQQALGQGPEFLTYFQNEAQLDKSGLPSDRFFAERPEGSVSTLKIQRTQQEDSAVYLCASSPGQGWYNEQFFGPGTRLTVL.

The chain has TRBV5-4 and TRBJ2-7; 11 bases fit TRBD2. V shed 0 bases and J 5 bases; nucleotides not matched to a gene: 1. In germline, CDR1 is SGHNT, CDR2 YYREEE (reference sequence). CDR3 length: 14 amino acids. CDR3 sequence (DNA): TGTGCCAGCAGCTTGGATAGCGGGAGGGACGAGCAGTACTTC. Translation gives CASSLDSGRDEQYF.

V usage is TRBV30 and J usage is TRBJ2-3, with unresolved D. V was pared by 1 base and J by 0 bases, with 5 bases between. Germline V lookup: CDR1 GTSNPN, CDR2 SVGIG (reference sequence). The CDR3 consists of 13 residues. CDR3 nucleotide sequence: TGTGCCTGGAGTGGCTGGAGCACAGATACGCAGTATTTT. It is translated as CAWSGWSTDTQYF.

The chain recombines TRBV15 with TRBJ2-3, with 11 bases fitting TRBD2. CDR1 is LNHNV, CDR2 YYDKDF, per germline (reference sequence). The CDR3 extends over 13 amino acids. The V and J ends lost 6 bases and 11 bases, in that order; junction bases with no gene match: 7. Here the CDR3 DNA reads TGTGCCACCAGTCCGACTAGCGGGAACATGCAGTATTTT. The encoded protein is CATSPTSGNMQYF.

This clone was detected once. The chain links TRBV5-8 to TRBJ2-3; D gene uncertain. Germline V gene data show CDR1 as SGHTS and CDR2 as YDEGEE. CDR3 length: 15 amino acids. V lost 7 bases, J lost 1 base, and 16 bases lay in between. The CDR3 nucleotides read TGTGCCAGCCAGGTATCCCTCAAAGGCACAGATACGCAGTATTTT. Protein: CASQVSLKGTDTQYF.

The chain uses TRBV5-1 and TRBJ1-5, with 8 bases that match TRBD1. J lost 8 bases, V lost 3 bases, and 10 bases had no gene match. Germline CDR1 is SGHRS and CDR2 is YFSETQ. This CDR3 region has 15 residues. The CDR3 region has the DNA TGCGCCAGCAGCTGGGGACAGGCGTTTCGGGAGCCCCAGCATTTT. Its protein product is CASSWGQAFREPQHF.

V usage is TRBV5-1 and J usage is TRBJ2-4; D gene unclear. CDR1 is SGHRS, CDR2 YFSETQ, per germline. The V end was cut by 4 bases, the J end by 8 bases, with 16 bases between. CDR3 size: 14 residues. In DNA, the CDR3 is TGCGCCAGCAGCCTGGGATCCCCTTCAGACATTCAGTACTTC. Amino acid sequence: CASSLGSPSDIQYF.

This sequence joins TRBV5-1 and TRBJ2-7; 8 nucleotides line up with TRBD1. The ends lost 2 bases at V and 4 bases at J; junction bases unmatched: 8. The germline V gene has CDR1 SGHRS and CDR2 YFSETQ. The CDR3 has 15 amino acids. The CDR3 region has the DNA TGCGCCAGCAGCTTAAACTCGGACAGGGTTTACGAGCAGTACTTC. Residues: CASSLNSDRVYEQYF.

This rearrangement joins TRBV6-6 to TRBJ2-2; D call uncertain. CDR1 is MNHNY and CDR2 is SVGAGI in the germline V gene (reference sequence). Trimming took off 6 bases at V and 0 bases at J, with 11 bases between the two ends. The CDR3 is 15 residues long. This CDR3 is CASRRTDSNTGELFF. The CDR3 DNA is TGTGCCAGCAGAAGGACGGATTCGAACACCGGGGAGCTGTTTTTT.

The chain recombines TRBV18 with TRBJ2-6, with D perhaps given as TRBD1 or TRBD2 (5 bases each). Per the germline V gene, CDR1 is KGHSH and CDR2 is LQKENI. V lost 0 bases and J lost 0, with 12 bases in between. CDR3 length: 18 amino acids. CDR3 protein: CASSPPGTGRSGANVLTF. CDR3 DNA: TGTGCCAGCTCACCACCTGGGACCGGACGCTCTGGGGCCAACGTCCTGACTTTC.

This chain connects TRBV9 to TRBJ2-2; D remains ambiguous. This CDR3 comprises 14 residues. V lost 7 bases, J lost 4 bases, and 14 bases lay in between. CDR1 and CDR2 (germline): SGDLS, YYNGEE. CDR3 nucleotide sequence: TGTGCCAGCGCTGGCGAATTGATCACCGGGGAGCTGTTTTTT. This encodes CASAGELITGELFF.